Listed here are 12 T cell receptor beta chains from one sample, sequenced in a study of CD8 T cells in ankylosing spondylitis. TCRdb re-derived calls from the 5' RACE reads in MiXCR, one entry per CDR3 protein. The sample lists 200,000 to 250,000 distinct CDR3 sequences; about a sixth were seen once. General study findings and limits: A TCR beta motif made of several highly homologous variants seemed typical of ankylosing spondylitis blood.

Their antigen targets remain unknown. The sample was blood, either unsorted or a sorted T cell fraction (not recorded which). These receptors all stem from a male donor with ankylosing spondylitis.

The chain recombines TRBV5-1 with TRBJ2-3; 7 bases map to TRBD2. There are 15 residues in the CDR3. The germline V gene has CDR1 SGHRS and CDR2 YFSETQ. V shed 0 bases, J shed 3 bases, and the junction held 4 bases outside the gene matches. The CDR3 nucleotides are TGCGCCAGCAGCTTGGTTGGAGCGGGGACAGATACGCAGTATTTT. It encodes CASSLVGAGTDTQYF. Drawing the rest from reference TRBV5-1 and TRBJ2-3, the complete variable domain is KAGVTQTPRYLIKTRGQQVTLSCSPISGHRSVSWYQQTPGQGLQFLFEYFSETQRNKGNFPGRFSGRQFSNSRSEMNVSTLELGDSALYLCASSLVGAGTDTQYFGPGTRLTVL.

The chain has TRBV27 and TRBJ1-5, with TRBD1 identical over 10 bases. Germline CDR1 is MNHEY and CDR2 is SMNVEV (reference sequence). With 5 bases clipped from V and 2 bases from J, the junction kept 3 bases outside the gene matches. The CDR3 contains 15 residues. The CDR3 sequence is CASSAGTGGNQPQHF. The CDR3 DNA reads as TGTGCCAGCAGTGCCGGGACAGGGGGCAATCAGCCCCAGCATTTT.

V gene TRBV7-8 combines with J gene TRBJ2-7; TRBD2 aligns across 10 bases. J lost 5 bases, V lost 4 bases, and 11 bases had no gene match. Germline CDR1 is SGHVS and CDR2 is FQNEAQ. This CDR3 contains 16 residues. CDR3 coding DNA: TGTGCCAGCAGCTCTGTAGCGGGAGGAAATTCCCACGAGCAGTACTTC. Protein sequence: CASSSVAGGNSHEQYF.

The chain joins TRBV3-1 to TRBJ2-1, with 16 nucleotides matching TRBD2. CDR3 length equals 17 residues. CDR1 is LGHDT, CDR2 YNNKEL, per germline (reference sequence). V lost 3 bases, J lost 6 bases, and 5 bases stayed unmatched. CDR3 sequence: CASSQPGLAGGINEQFF. CDR3 DNA: TGTGCCAGCAGCCAGCCGGGACTAGCGGGGGGGATCAATGAGCAGTTCTTC.

CDR3 region: CASSQGANEQFF. The CDR3 coding sequence is TGCGCCAGCAGCCAAGGCGCCAATGAGCAGTTCTTC. This rearrangement joins TRBV4-1 to TRBJ2-1; no clear D gene. Germline V lookup: CDR1 MGHRA, CDR2 YSYEKL. The ends were cut back, 1 base at V and 6 bases at J, with 4 bases in the middle. The CDR3 spans 12 residues.

V usage is TRBV5-1 and J usage is TRBJ2-7; weak D call: TRBD2 (5 bases). The germline V gene has CDR1 SGHRS and CDR2 YFSETQ. There are 15 residues in the CDR3. V was cut by 4 bases and J by 0 bases, with 14 bases left in between. DNA of the CDR3: TGCGCCAGCAGCGAGGGCCCGGACGGCTCCTACGAGCAGTACTTC. It yields the protein CASSEGPDGSYEQYF.

There are a few counts of this clonotype. CDR3: CSASGLAGASYEQYF. CDR3 sequence (DNA): TGCAGTGCTTCTGGACTAGCGGGAGCCTCCTACGAGCAGTACTTC. This rearrangement joins TRBV20-1 to TRBJ2-7; 13 positions match TRBD2. V gave up 5 bases and J gave up 0 bases; unmatched junction bases: 4. The CDR3 sequence is 15 residues long. Looked up from germline, CDR1 is DFQATT and CDR2 is SNEGSKA (reference sequence).

The chain links TRBV24-1 to TRBJ2-7, with TRBD2 matching over 7 bases. V shed 9 bases, J shed 0 bases, and the junction held 10 bases outside the gene matches. Germline V gene sequence: CDR1 KGHDR, CDR2 SFDVKD. The CDR3 totals 15 residues. CDR3 nucleotides: TGTGCCACCGGGGGGGATTATAGGGACTCCTACGAGCAGTACTTC. Protein sequence: CATGGDYRDSYEQYF.

This clonotype has more than one count but fewer than ten. This chain joins TRBV5-1 and TRBJ1-2; tentatively, D is TRBD1 (5 bases). The CDR3 spans 13 residues. Trimming shortened V by 4 bases and J by 8 bases, and 15 bases separated the two germline ends. The germline gives CDR1 SGHRS, CDR2 YFSETQ. The CDR3 DNA reads as TGCGCCAGCAGCGAAGACAGCTTTATGGGCTACACCTTC. Its translation: CASSEDSFMGYTF. Looking up the rest from reference TRBV5-1 and TRBJ1-2 gives the full variable domain: KAGVTQTPRYLIKTRGQQVTLSCSPISGHRSVSWYQQTPGQGLQFLFEYFSETQRNKGNFPGRFSGRQFSNSRSEMNVSTLELGDSALYLCASSEDSFMGYTFGSGTRLTVV.

The rearrangement uses TRBV3-1 and TRBJ2-7; D possibly corresponds to TRBD2 (6 bases). This CDR3 region has 16 residues. V lost 1 base to trimming and J lost 1 base, with 14 bases between them. Germline V gives CDR1 LGHDT, CDR2 YNNKEL (reference sequence). The CDR3 region is CASSQVVASESYEQYF. The CDR3 DNA sequence: TGTGCCAGCAGCCAAGTTGTCGCTAGCGAATCCTACGAGCAGTACTTC.

This clonotype was seen a few times. V and J are TRBV12-3 or TRBV12-4 and TRBJ2-5; a possible D gene is TRBD2 (7 bases). The CDR3 contains 13 residues. V dropped 7 bases and J dropped 4 bases, with 13 bases sitting between them. The CDR3 loop reads CASTGGGGETQYF. In DNA form, the CDR3 reads TGTGCCAGCACCGGGGGAGGGGGAGAGACCCAGTACTTC.

This clonotype showed up just a few times. The chain's CDR3 is CASSRRLAGGNENTGELFF. The CDR3 DNA reads TGTGCCAGCAGCCGAAGACTAGCGGGGGGGAATGAGAACACCGGGGAGCTGTTTTTT. J is TRBJ2-2 and V is TRBV11-1, with 14 bases that match TRBD2. Germline V gene sequence: CDR1 SGHAT, CDR2 FQDESV (reference sequence). Trimming took 5 bases from V and 1 from J; bases not matched to a gene: 9. This CDR3 region has 19 residues.